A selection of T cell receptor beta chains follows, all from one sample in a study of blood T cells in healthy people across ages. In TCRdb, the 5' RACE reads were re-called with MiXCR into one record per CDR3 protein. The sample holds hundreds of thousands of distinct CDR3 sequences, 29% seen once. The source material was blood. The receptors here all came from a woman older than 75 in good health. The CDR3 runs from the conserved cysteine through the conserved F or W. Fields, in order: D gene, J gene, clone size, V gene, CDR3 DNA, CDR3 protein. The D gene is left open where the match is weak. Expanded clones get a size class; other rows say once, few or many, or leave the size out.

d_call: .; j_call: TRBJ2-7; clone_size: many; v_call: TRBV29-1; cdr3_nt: TGCAGCGTTGATTCGGGGGAAAGCTCCTACGAGCAGTACTTC; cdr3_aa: CSVDSGESSYEQYF
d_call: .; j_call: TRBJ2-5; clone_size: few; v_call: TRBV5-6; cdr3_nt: TGTGCCAGCAGCTGGCGGATTCAAGGGGGGCGAAATGGGGAGACCCAGTACTTC; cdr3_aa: CASSWRIQGGRNGETQYF
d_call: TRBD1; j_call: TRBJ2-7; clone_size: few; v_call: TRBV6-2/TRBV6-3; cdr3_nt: TGTGCCAGCAGTTACTCACAGGGGATGACCTACGAGCAGTACTTC; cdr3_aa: CASSYSQGMTYEQYF
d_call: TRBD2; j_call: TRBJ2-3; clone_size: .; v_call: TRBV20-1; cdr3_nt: TGCAGTGCTAGAGATCCCGGGACTAGCGGGGATACGCGGTATTTT; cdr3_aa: CSARDPGTSGDTRYF
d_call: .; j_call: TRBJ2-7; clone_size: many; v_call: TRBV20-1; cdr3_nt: TGCAGTGCTAGAGGTTTGCAGGGGGGCTCAAGGTACGAGCAGTACTTC; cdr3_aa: CSARGLQGGSRYEQYF
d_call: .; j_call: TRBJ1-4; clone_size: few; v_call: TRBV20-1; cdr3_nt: TGCAGTGCTAGAAGCGGGGCGATGGCTAATGAAAAACTGTTTTTT; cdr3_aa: CSARSGAMANEKLFF
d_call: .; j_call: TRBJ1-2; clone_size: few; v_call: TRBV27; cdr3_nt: TGTGCCAGCAGCCCCAGCACAGGAACGATTGGCTACACCTTC; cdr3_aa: CASSPSTGTIGYTF
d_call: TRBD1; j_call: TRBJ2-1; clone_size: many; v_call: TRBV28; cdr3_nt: TGTGCCAGCAGGGGCCAGGGACAGGGAATGGAGCAGTTCTTC; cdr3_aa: CASRGQGQGMEQFF
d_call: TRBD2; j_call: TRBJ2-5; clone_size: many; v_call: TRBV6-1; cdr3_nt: TGTGCCAGCAGTGTCGGGACTAGCGGTGGTCCAGAGACCCAGTACTTC; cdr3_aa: CASSVGTSGGPETQYF
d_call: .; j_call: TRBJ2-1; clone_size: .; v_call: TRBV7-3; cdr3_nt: TGTGCCAGCAGCTTAACGCCGGGACAATACGTCAATGAGCAGTTCTTC; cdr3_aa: CASSLTPGQYVNEQFF
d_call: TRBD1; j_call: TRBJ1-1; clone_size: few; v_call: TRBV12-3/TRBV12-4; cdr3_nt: TGTGCCAGCAGTTTACGGGACAGCCACACTGAAGCTTTCTTT; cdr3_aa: CASSLRDSHTEAFF
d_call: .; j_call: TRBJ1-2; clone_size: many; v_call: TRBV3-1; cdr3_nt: TGTGCCAGCAGCCAAGACCTCGGCTATGGCTACACCTTC; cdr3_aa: CASSQDLGYGYTF
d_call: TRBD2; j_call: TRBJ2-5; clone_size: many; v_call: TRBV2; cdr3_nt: TGTGCCACCACCGGGGCCCTAGCGGGGTTCCAAGAGACCCAGTACTTC; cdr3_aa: CATTGALAGFQETQYF
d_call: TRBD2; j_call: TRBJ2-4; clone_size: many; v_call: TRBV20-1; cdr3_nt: TGCAGTGCTAGAGAGTTCACTCCGGGGGGGCCGAGCAAAAACATTCAGTACTTC; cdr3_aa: CSAREFTPGGPSKNIQYF
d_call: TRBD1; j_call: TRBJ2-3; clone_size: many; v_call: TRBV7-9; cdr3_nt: TGTGCCAGCAGCTTAGCCTCCGGGACAGCTTTAGATACGCAGTATTTT; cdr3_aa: CASSLASGTALDTQYF
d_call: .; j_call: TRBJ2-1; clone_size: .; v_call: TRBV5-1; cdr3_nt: TGCGCCAGCAGCTCCGCGGCGCTGAGCTCCTACAATGAGCAGTTCTTC; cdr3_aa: CASSSAALSSYNEQFF
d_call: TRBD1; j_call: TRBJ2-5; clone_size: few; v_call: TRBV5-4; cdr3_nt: TGTGCCAGCAGCTTGGAGGACAGGGTACAAGAGACCCAGTACTTC; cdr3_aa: CASSLEDRVQETQYF
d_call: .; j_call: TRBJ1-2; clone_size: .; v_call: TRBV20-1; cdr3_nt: TGCAGTGCCCCGGGGCAATGGGACGACATTTCTAGGGATGGCTACACCTTC; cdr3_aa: CSAPGQWDDISRDGYTF
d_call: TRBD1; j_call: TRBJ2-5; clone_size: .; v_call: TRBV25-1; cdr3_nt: TGTGCCAGCAGTGCCGGGACAGGGGGCGGAAAGACCCAGTGCTTC; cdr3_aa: CASSAGTGGGKTQCF
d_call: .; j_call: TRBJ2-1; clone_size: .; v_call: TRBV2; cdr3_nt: TGTGCCAGCACGGCGGACAGTTCCTACAATGAGCAGTTCTTC; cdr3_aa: CASTADSSYNEQFF
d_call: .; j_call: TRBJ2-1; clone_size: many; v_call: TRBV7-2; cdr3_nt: TGTGCCAGCATCTCGGTTAGGGGCAATGAGCAGTTCTTC; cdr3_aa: CASISVRGNEQFF
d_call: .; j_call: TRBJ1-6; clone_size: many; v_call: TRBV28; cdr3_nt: TGTGCCAGCACCCGTCGGGGCAATTCACCCCTCCACTTT; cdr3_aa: CASTRRGNSPLHF
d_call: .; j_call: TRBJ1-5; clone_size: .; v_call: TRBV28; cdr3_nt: TGTGCCAGCACCCCGGACAGTAGCAATCAGCCCCAGCATTTT; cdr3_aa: CASTPDSSNQPQHF
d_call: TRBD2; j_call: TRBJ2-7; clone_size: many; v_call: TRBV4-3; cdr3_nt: TGCGCCAGCAGCCGCCGAGGTAGCGGGGGGGCTCACGAGCAGTACTTC; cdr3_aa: CASSRRGSGGAHEQYF
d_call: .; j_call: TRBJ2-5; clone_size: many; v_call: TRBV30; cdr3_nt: TGTGCCTGGAGTCGAGAGACCCAGTACTTC; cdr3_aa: CAWSRETQYF
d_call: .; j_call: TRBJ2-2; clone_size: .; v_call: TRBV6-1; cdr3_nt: TGTGCCAGCAGTGAAGGGGCAGGGAGCACCGGGGAGCTGTTTTTT; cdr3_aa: CASSEGAGSTGELFF
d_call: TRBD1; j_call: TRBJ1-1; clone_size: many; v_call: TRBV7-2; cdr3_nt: TGTGCCAGCAGCGCGGACAGGGGAATGAACACTGAAGCTTTCTTT; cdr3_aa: CASSADRGMNTEAFF
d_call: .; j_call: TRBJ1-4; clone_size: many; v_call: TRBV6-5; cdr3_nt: TGTGCCAGCGGGAGGGTTTCAGGGCCGAATAAAAAACTGTTTTTT; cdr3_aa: CASGRVSGPNKKLFF
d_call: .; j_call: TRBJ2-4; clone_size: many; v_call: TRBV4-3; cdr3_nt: TGCGCCAGCAGCCAAGATTGGGGGACTGCCAAAAACATTCAGTACTTC; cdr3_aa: CASSQDWGTAKNIQYF
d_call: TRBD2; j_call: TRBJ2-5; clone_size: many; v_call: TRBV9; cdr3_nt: TGTGCCAGCAGCGTGACTAGCGGCCAAGAGACCCAGTACTTC; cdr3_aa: CASSVTSGQETQYF
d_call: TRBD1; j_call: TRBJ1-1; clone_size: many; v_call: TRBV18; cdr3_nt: TGTGCCAGCTCACCGGGACAGGAGAACACTGAAGCTTTCTTT; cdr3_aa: CASSPGQENTEAFF
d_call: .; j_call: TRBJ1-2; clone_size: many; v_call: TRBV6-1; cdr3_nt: TGTGCCACCCAAGGGGAGGGGACTAACTATGGCTACACCTTC; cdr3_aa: CATQGEGTNYGYTF
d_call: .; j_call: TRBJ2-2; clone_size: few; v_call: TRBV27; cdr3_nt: TGTGCCAGCAGTTTCCAGGGGAGGGGCGGGGAGCTGTTTTTT; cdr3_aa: CASSFQGRGGELFF
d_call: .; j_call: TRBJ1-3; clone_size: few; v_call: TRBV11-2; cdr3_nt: TGTGCCAGCAGCCCCACCGGGTTGCCTGGAAACACCATATATTTT; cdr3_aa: CASSPTGLPGNTIYF
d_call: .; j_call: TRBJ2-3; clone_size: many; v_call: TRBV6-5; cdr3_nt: TGTGCCAGCAGGAAGTCGGGACGTAACACAGATACGCAGTATTTT; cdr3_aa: CASRKSGRNTDTQYF
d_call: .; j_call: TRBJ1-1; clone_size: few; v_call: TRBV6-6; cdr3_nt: TGTGCCAGCAGTTCACTCGACCTAACCGACACTGAAGCTTTCTTT; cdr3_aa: CASSSLDLTDTEAFF
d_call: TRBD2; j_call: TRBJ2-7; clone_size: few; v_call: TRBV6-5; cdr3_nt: TGTGCCAGCAGGCAGGGAGGGCCCGTCTACGAGCAGTACTTC; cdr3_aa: CASRQGGPVYEQYF
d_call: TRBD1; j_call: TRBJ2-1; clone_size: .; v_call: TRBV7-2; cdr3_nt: TGTGCCAGCAGCTTAGTGTTGGGGCCTGACAGGGACAATGAGCAGTTCTTC; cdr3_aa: CASSLVLGPDRDNEQFF
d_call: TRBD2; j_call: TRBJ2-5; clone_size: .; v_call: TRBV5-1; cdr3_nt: TGCGCCAGCAGCGTAGCGGGAGAAGAGACCCAGTACTTC; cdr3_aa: CASSVAGEETQYF
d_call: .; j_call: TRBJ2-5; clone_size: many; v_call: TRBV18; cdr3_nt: TGTGCCAGCTCACCCGGCAGGGGAGTGGAGACCCAGTACTTC; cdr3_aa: CASSPGRGVETQYF
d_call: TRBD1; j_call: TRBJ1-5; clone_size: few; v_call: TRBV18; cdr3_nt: TGTGCCAGCTCACCACCGGGGACAGGGAGGATGCCCCAGCATTTT; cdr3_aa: CASSPPGTGRMPQHF
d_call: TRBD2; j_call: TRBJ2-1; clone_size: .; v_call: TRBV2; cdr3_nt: TGTGCCAGCAGCCAAAGGGGCCTAGCGGGGGTTTCCTACAATGAGCAGTTCTTC; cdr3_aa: CASSQRGLAGVSYNEQFF
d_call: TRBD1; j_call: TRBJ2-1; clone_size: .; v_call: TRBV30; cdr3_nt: TGTGCCTGGGGGTTGGGTCCCGGGACAGGGTATGAGCAGTTCTTC; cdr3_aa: CAWGLGPGTGYEQFF
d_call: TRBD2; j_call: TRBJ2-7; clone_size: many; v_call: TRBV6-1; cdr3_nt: TGTGCCAGCAGGAATAGCGGGGGGGCCTACGAGCAGTACTTC; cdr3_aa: CASRNSGGAYEQYF
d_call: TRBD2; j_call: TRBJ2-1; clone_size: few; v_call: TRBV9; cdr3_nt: TGTGCCAGCAGGTCTAGCGGAGGAACGAATGAGCAGTTCTTC; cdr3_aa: CASRSSGGTNEQFF
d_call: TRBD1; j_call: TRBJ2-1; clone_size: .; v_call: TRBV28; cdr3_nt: TGTGCCAGCAGTTTGGAGACAGGGGGCTTCCCGTTCTTC; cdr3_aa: CASSLETGGFPFF
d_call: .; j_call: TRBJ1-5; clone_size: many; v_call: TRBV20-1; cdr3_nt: TGCAGTGCTAGGTACGGAGGGACCAATCAGCCCCAGCATTTT; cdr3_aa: CSARYGGTNQPQHF
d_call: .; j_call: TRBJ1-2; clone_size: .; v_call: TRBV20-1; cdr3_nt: TGCAGTGCTAAGGGCGATAACTATGGCTACACCTTC; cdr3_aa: CSAKGDNYGYTF
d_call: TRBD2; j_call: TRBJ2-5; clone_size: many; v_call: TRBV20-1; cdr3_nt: TGCAGTGCTTCAAGGACTAGCGGGGGTGAGACCCAGTACTTC; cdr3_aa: CSASRTSGGETQYF
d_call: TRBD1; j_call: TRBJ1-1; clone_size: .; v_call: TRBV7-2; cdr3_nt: TGTGTCAGCAGCTTAGCGGGACAGGTGAACACTGAAGCTTTCTTT; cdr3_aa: CVSSLAGQVNTEAFF
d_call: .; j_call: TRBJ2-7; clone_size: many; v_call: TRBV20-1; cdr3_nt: TGCAGTGCCACGGACAGCCGCTCCTACGAGCAGTACTTC; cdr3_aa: CSATDSRSYEQYF
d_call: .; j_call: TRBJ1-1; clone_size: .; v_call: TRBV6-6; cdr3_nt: TGTGCCAGCCGTCCCTGGGTGAACACTGAAGCTTTCTTT; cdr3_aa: CASRPWVNTEAFF
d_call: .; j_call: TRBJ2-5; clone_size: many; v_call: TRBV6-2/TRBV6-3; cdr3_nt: TGTGCCAGCTGGGACTTTAGCGTCGAGTGGGAGACCCAGTACTTC; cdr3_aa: CASWDFSVEWETQYF
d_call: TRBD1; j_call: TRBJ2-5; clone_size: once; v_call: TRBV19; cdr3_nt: TGTGCCTGTAGTAGACAGGGGGCTCGAGAGACCCAGTACTTC; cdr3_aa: CACSRQGARETQYF
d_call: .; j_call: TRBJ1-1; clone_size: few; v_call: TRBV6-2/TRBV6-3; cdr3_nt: TGTGCCAGCAGTTTTTACCGGCGATACGCTGAAGCTTTCTTT; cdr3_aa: CASSFYRRYAEAFF
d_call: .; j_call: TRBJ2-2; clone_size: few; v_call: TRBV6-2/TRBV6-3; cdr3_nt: TGTGCCAGCAGTTACTCCCAGGTTAACACCGGGGAGCTGTTTTTT; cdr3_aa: CASSYSQVNTGELFF
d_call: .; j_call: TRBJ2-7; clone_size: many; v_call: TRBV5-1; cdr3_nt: TGCGCCAGCAGCTTGGAACGTAGACAGACTTACGAGCAGTACTTC; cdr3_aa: CASSLERRQTYEQYF
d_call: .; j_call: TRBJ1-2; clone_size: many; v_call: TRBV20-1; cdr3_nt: TGCAGTGCTACCGGGGGTTATGGCTACACCTTC; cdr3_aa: CSATGGYGYTF